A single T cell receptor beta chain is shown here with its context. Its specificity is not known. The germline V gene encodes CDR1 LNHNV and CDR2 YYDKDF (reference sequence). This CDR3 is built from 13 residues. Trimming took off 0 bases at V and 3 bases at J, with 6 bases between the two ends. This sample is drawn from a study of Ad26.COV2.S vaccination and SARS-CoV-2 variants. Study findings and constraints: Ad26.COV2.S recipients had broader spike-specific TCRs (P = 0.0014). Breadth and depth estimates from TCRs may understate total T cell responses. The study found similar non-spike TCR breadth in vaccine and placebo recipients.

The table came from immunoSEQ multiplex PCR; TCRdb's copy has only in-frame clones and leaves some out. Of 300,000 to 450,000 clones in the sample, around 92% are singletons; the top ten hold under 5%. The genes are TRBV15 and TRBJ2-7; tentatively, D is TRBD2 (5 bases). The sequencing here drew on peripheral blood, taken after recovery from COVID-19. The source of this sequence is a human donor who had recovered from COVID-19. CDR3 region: CATSRDEGYEQYF. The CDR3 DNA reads TGTGCCACCAGCAGAGACGAGGGCTACGAGCAGTACTTC.